This TCR beta chain was identified during a study of cytotoxic CD8 clonotypes in ibrutinib-treated CLL. There are a few counts of this clone. CDR3 size: 12 residues. Germline CDR1 MNHEY, CDR2 SMNVEV (reference sequence). V lost 5 bases to trimming and J lost 3 bases, with 5 bases between them. Libraries were prepared by immunoSEQ multiplex PCR; TCRdb keeps only in-frame clonotypes and omits some of them. Of 150,000 to 200,000 clones listed, around 72% are singletons. The sequences come from PBMCs, collected after 24 months of ibrutinib treatment. The gene calls are TRBV27 and TRBJ1-5, with D uncertain. The sequence derives from a human donor with chronic lymphocytic leukemia. The chain's CDR3 is CASSLTNQPQHF. In DNA form, the CDR3 reads TGTGCCAGCAGTCTAACCAATCAGCCCCAGCATTTT.